The rows below give T cell receptor beta chains drawn from one sample of a study of shared clonotypes between healthy human individuals. Profiled with immunoSEQ multiplex PCR; TCRdb holds only in-frame clones, not every one. The sample lists under 650,000 clones, about 95% occurring once. Sequenced input: naive CD4+ T cells sorted from blood. The source of these receptors is a woman aged 30 to 39 in good health. CDR3s include the opening cysteine and the closing phenylalanine or tryptophan. A D gene is named only where the DNA matches it firmly. Not all rows give a size; the values are once, few, many and, for expanded clones, a class.

CDR3 DNA: TGTGCCAGCAGCTTGTTTGGGGGAATCGGCTCTGGGGCCAACGTCCTGACTTTC
CDR3 protein: CASSLFGGIGSGANVLTF
D gene: .
V gene: TRBV7-6
J gene: TRBJ2-6
clone size: .

CDR3 DNA: TGTGCCAGCAGTCGGTGGACAGGGGAACACGAGCAGTACTTC
CDR3 protein: CASSRWTGEHEQYF
D gene: TRBD1
V gene: TRBV27
J gene: TRBJ2-7
clone size: .

CDR3 DNA: TGTGCCAGCAGCTTGGCAGGGTTCGGCGCCGAGCAGTACTTC
CDR3 protein: CASSLAGFGAEQYF
D gene: .
V gene: TRBV5-5
J gene: TRBJ2-7
clone size: .

CDR3 DNA: TGTGCCAGCAGCTTAGGACTAGCGGGAGTGGAGCAGTACTTC
CDR3 protein: CASSLGLAGVEQYF
D gene: TRBD2
V gene: TRBV11-1
J gene: TRBJ2-7
clone size: .

CDR3 DNA: TGTGCCAGCACCCGGGGCCCGGCTAGCGGCACAGATACGCAGTATTTT
CDR3 protein: CASTRGPASGTDTQYF
D gene: .
V gene: TRBV5-6
J gene: TRBJ2-3
clone size: .

CDR3 DNA: TGTGCCATCAGTGAGTCCGGGACAGGAATCGCCTACGAGCAGTACTTC
CDR3 protein: CAISESGTGIAYEQYF
D gene: TRBD1
V gene: TRBV10-3
J gene: TRBJ2-7
clone size: once

CDR3 DNA: TGCAGTGCTAGCGGTTACGGCTACACCTTC
CDR3 protein: CSASGYGYTF
D gene: .
V gene: TRBV20-1
J gene: TRBJ1-2
clone size: few

CDR3 DNA: TGTGCCAGTAGTAGGGCCAGGGAGGTGGACTATGGCTACACCTTC
CDR3 protein: CASSRAREVDYGYTF
D gene: .
V gene: TRBV19
J gene: TRBJ1-2
clone size: .

CDR3 DNA: TGTGCCAGCAGTGAAGGGACTAGATGGTCCTACAATGAGCAGTTCTTC
CDR3 protein: CASSEGTRWSYNEQFF
D gene: TRBD2
V gene: TRBV2
J gene: TRBJ2-1
clone size: .

CDR3 DNA: TGTGCCATCAGAGCAGCCTACGAGCAGTACTTC
CDR3 protein: CAIRAAYEQYF
D gene: .
V gene: TRBV10-3
J gene: TRBJ2-7
clone size: .

CDR3 DNA: TGTGCCAGCAGGGGAAAAGGGACAGCATCCTACAATGAGCAGTTCTTC
CDR3 protein: CASRGKGTASYNEQFF
D gene: TRBD1
V gene: TRBV9
J gene: TRBJ2-1
clone size: once

CDR3 DNA: TGCGCCAGCAGCTTGGTGGGAACAGCCATCTCTGGAAACACCATATATTTT
CDR3 protein: CASSLVGTAISGNTIYF
D gene: .
V gene: TRBV5-1
J gene: TRBJ1-3
clone size: .

CDR3 DNA: TGTGCCAGCAGTTCATCAGGGGTTGGGGGCTACACCTTC
CDR3 protein: CASSSSGVGGYTF
D gene: .
V gene: TRBV28
J gene: TRBJ1-2
clone size: .

CDR3 DNA: TGTGCCAGCAGCGCCCAGGGGACAACTAATGAAAAACTGTTTTTT
CDR3 protein: CASSAQGTTNEKLFF
D gene: .
V gene: TRBV7-9
J gene: TRBJ1-4
clone size: .

CDR3 DNA: TGTGCCAGTAGTATAGTTTCGACGGTCACTGAAGCTTTCTTT
CDR3 protein: CASSIVSTVTEAFF
D gene: .
V gene: TRBV19
J gene: TRBJ1-1
clone size: once

CDR3 DNA: TGTGCCAGCAGTTTGGCTGGGTTCTCTGGGGCCAACGTCCTGACTTTC
CDR3 protein: CASSLAGFSGANVLTF
D gene: .
V gene: TRBV28
J gene: TRBJ2-6
clone size: .

CDR3 DNA: TGTGCCAGCAGCCAAGTCGCAGGAAAGAACTATGGCTACACCTTC
CDR3 protein: CASSQVAGKNYGYTF
D gene: .
V gene: TRBV14
J gene: TRBJ1-2
clone size: .

CDR3 DNA: TGTGCCAGCAGTAGCGGAACTTACAATGAGCAGTTCTTC
CDR3 protein: CASSSGTYNEQFF
D gene: .
V gene: TRBV28
J gene: TRBJ2-1
clone size: .

CDR3 DNA: TGTGCCAGTAGTATCGGGACAGCCAACCGCCCAGGGAAGGGGAACACCGGGGAGCTGTTTTTT
CDR3 protein: CASSIGTANRPGKGNTGELFF
D gene: TRBD1
V gene: TRBV19
J gene: TRBJ2-2
clone size: .

CDR3 DNA: TGCGCCAGCAGTGACGCACGCAGAAAGACCTATGGCTACACCTTC
CDR3 protein: CASSDARRKTYGYTF
D gene: .
V gene: TRBV23-1
J gene: TRBJ1-2
clone size: once

CDR3 DNA: TGTGCCAGCAGCGAAGAGGGGGCCTCCTACAATGAGCAGTTCTTC
CDR3 protein: CASSEEGASYNEQFF
D gene: TRBD1
V gene: TRBV2
J gene: TRBJ2-1
clone size: .

CDR3 DNA: TGCAGCGTTGGGACTAGCGGGAGCTCCTACAATGAGCAGTTCTTC
CDR3 protein: CSVGTSGSSYNEQFF
D gene: TRBD2
V gene: TRBV29-1
J gene: TRBJ2-1
clone size: .

CDR3 DNA: TGTGCCATCGAACAGGGTACGGGCACCGGGGAGCTGTTTTTT
CDR3 protein: CAIEQGTGTGELFF
D gene: .
V gene: TRBV6-1
J gene: TRBJ2-2
clone size: .

CDR3 DNA: TGTGCCTGGAGTAGGGGGCAAGAGACCCAGTACTTC
CDR3 protein: CAWSRGQETQYF
D gene: .
V gene: TRBV30
J gene: TRBJ2-5
clone size: .

CDR3 DNA: TGCAGCGTGAAAGCGGAGGGGGCCTACAATGAGCAGTTCTTC
CDR3 protein: CSVKAEGAYNEQFF
D gene: .
V gene: TRBV29-1
J gene: TRBJ2-1
clone size: .

CDR3 DNA: TGTGCCAGCAGCGCTATGCGGCGGGGGAGTGCAACTAATGAAAAACTGTTTTTT
CDR3 protein: CASSAMRRGSATNEKLFF
D gene: .
V gene: TRBV11-2
J gene: TRBJ1-4
clone size: .

CDR3 DNA: TGTGCCAGCAGCACCACTAAGGGCCAGTTCTTC
CDR3 protein: CASSTTKGQFF
D gene: .
V gene: TRBV7-9
J gene: TRBJ2-1
clone size: .

CDR3 DNA: TGTGCCAGCAGTTTAACACATTGGGAGACCCAGTACTTC
CDR3 protein: CASSLTHWETQYF
D gene: .
V gene: TRBV27
J gene: TRBJ2-5
clone size: once

CDR3 DNA: TGTGCCAGCAGCTCGGTACAGGGAAGCAATCAGCCCCAGCATTTT
CDR3 protein: CASSSVQGSNQPQHF
D gene: .
V gene: TRBV11-2
J gene: TRBJ1-5
clone size: once

CDR3 DNA: TGTGCCACCTGGGGACAACATAACACTGAAGCTTTCTTT
CDR3 protein: CATWGQHNTEAFF
D gene: .
V gene: TRBV19
J gene: TRBJ1-1
clone size: .

CDR3 DNA: TGTGCCAGCAGTTTACTAGCGGGAGCCCTCTACGAGCAGTACTTC
CDR3 protein: CASSLLAGALYEQYF
D gene: TRBD2
V gene: TRBV6-5
J gene: TRBJ2-7
clone size: .

CDR3 DNA: TGTGCCAGCTCCTCCAGGGGTAATACGCAGTATTTT
CDR3 protein: CASSSRGNTQYF
D gene: .
V gene: TRBV9
J gene: TRBJ2-3
clone size: .

CDR3 DNA: TGTGCCTGCGGGGGCGCATTGGGCAATCAGCCCCAGCATTTT
CDR3 protein: CACGGALGNQPQHF
D gene: .
V gene: TRBV28
J gene: TRBJ1-5
clone size: .

CDR3 DNA: TGTGCCAGTAGTATATTCGTGACAAACTCCTACGAGCAGTACTTC
CDR3 protein: CASSIFVTNSYEQYF
D gene: .
V gene: TRBV19
J gene: TRBJ2-7
clone size: .

CDR3 DNA: TGCGCCAGCAGCTTGACAGGGGGTGACACTGAAGCTTTCTTT
CDR3 protein: CASSLTGGDTEAFF
D gene: TRBD1
V gene: TRBV5-1
J gene: TRBJ1-1
clone size: .

CDR3 DNA: TGTGCCAGTAGTATAGCCAGGAATTCCTACGAGCAGTACTTC
CDR3 protein: CASSIARNSYEQYF
D gene: .
V gene: TRBV19
J gene: TRBJ2-7
clone size: once

CDR3 DNA: TGCGCCAGCGGAGAACAGGGGGCGAACTATGGCTACACCTTC
CDR3 protein: CASGEQGANYGYTF
D gene: TRBD1
V gene: TRBV5-1
J gene: TRBJ1-2
clone size: .

CDR3 DNA: TGCGCCAGCAGCCAAGATTATAGCGGGGCTCAAGAGACCCAGTACTTC
CDR3 protein: CASSQDYSGAQETQYF
D gene: TRBD2
V gene: TRBV4-1
J gene: TRBJ2-5
clone size: .

CDR3 DNA: TGTGCCAGCAGTTTATCGCTTTCCCCCCGTGGCGGGACCCCCTACGAGCAGTACTTC
CDR3 protein: CASSLSLSPRGGTPYEQYF
D gene: .
V gene: TRBV27
J gene: TRBJ2-7
clone size: .

CDR3 DNA: TGCGCCAGCCGTGGGGAGAAGAACACTGAAGCTTTCTTT
CDR3 protein: CASRGEKNTEAFF
D gene: .
V gene: TRBV4-1
J gene: TRBJ1-1
clone size: .